Presented here are 15 T cell receptor beta chains from one specimen sequenced in a study of T cell repertoires in cytomegalovirus infection. Their antigens remain unidentified. TCRdb passed the reads through MiXCR, listing each CDR3 protein once. The sample lists 45,000 to 60,000 distinct CDR3 sequences, 15% to 25% occurring once. The source material was CD8+ T cells from cultured PBMCs, sampled from culture after CMV antigen stimulation. These receptors all stem from a human donor in good health (CMV status not recorded). Some clones in this sample may be carry-over from other donors' samples.

This clonotype was observed a handful of times. CDR3 coding DNA: TGCAGCGTTGATAACAATGAGCAGTTCTTC. It codes for CSVDNNEQFF. The chain employs TRBV29-1 and TRBJ2-1, with D unresolved. The CDR3 has 10 amino acids. V was trimmed by 3 bases and J by 5 bases, leaving 2 bases between them. Germline values: CDR1 SQVTM, CDR2 ANQGSEA.

The V gene is TRBV28, the J gene TRBJ2-1, with D maybe TRBD2 (6 bases). Trimming removed 7 bases at V and 7 bases at J, with 14 bases between. CDR3 length equals 13 residues. Germline V gene lookup returns CDR1 MDHEN and CDR2 SYDVKM. The CDR3 loop reads CASTREPGNEQFF. The CDR3 coding sequence is TGTGCCAGCACTCGGGAGCCAGGAAATGAGCAGTTCTTC.

This clonotype appeared a few times. The gene calls are TRBV4-1 and TRBJ2-7; D not resolved. The CDR3 is made up of 14 amino acids. Trimming took 0 bases from V and 1 from J, leaving 7 bases between them. Per the germline V gene, CDR1 is MGHRA and CDR2 is YSYEKL. CDR3 sequence reads: CASSQDLGSYEQYF. CDR3 nucleotide sequence: TGCGCCAGCAGCCAAGATTTGGGGTCCTACGAGCAGTACTTC.

This sequence joins TRBV20-1 and TRBJ2-1; 10 nucleotides align to TRBD2. Per the germline V gene, CDR1 is DFQATT and CDR2 is SNEGSKA (reference sequence). The ends lost 3 bases at V and 9 bases at J; junction bases unmatched: 8. This CDR3 contains 14 residues. The CDR3 sequence: CSASGSGGAREQFF. In nucleotides, the CDR3 is TGCAGTGCTAGTGGGAGCGGGGGGGCGCGTGAGCAGTTCTTC.

The V gene is TRBV9, the J gene TRBJ1-2, with 8 bases fitting TRBD1. The CDR3 covers 14 residues. V was pared by 4 bases and J by 4 bases, with 6 bases of the junction left unmatched. The V gene's germline CDR1 is SGDLS and CDR2 YYNGEE. This CDR3 reads CASSPGQGVYGYTF. The CDR3 region has the DNA TGTGCCAGCAGCCCCGGACAGGGTGTCTATGGCTACACCTTC.

This clonotype was counted a few times. This chain uses TRBV12-5 with TRBJ2-1; 8 bases align to TRBD2. This CDR3 is built from 15 residues. Germline V gene data show CDR1 as LGHNT and CDR2 as FRNRAP. J gave up 3 bases and V 2 bases, and 3 bases lay outside the gene matches. The CDR3 loop is CASGLRAGDYNEQFF. CDR3 sequence (DNA): TGTGCTAGTGGTTTGAGAGCGGGAGACTACAATGAGCAGTTCTTC.

This clonotype was found a few times. The J gene is TRBJ1-1, the V gene TRBV6-2 or TRBV6-3, with a weak D call TRBD1 (5 bases). Germline CDR1 and CDR2: MNHEY and SVGEGT. The V and J ends lost 5 bases and 1 base respectively, with 11 bases between them. CDR3 length: 14 amino acids. The CDR3 DNA reads TGTGCCAGCAGTACCGGGGCAGCGAACACTGAAGCTTTCTTT. Amino acids: CASSTGAANTEAFF.

This clonotype has a count of ten or more. The chain joins TRBV4-3 to TRBJ1-5; weak D call: TRBD1 (5 bases). Trimming stripped 0 bases from V and 2 bases from J, with 8 bases between. The CDR3 covers 15 residues. Germline V gene sequence: CDR1 LGHNA, CDR2 YSLEER. The CDR3 DNA is TGCGCCAGCAGCCAAGATGTCAGGGGCAATCAGCCCCAGCATTTT. Protein product: CASSQDVRGNQPQHF.

This clonotype came up a few times. This chain connects TRBV5-4 to TRBJ2-1; TRBD1 matches 11 bases. Unmatched junction bases numbered 10, after V lost 3 bases and J lost 8 bases. Germline CDR1 is SGHNT and CDR2 is YYREEE (reference sequence). The CDR3 is 16 amino acids. The CDR3 DNA sequence: TGTGCCAGCAGCTCCTCCCGGACAGGGGGCTCCGATGAGCAGTTCTTC. It codes for CASSSSRTGGSDEQFF.

In its sample, this clonotype was seen a few times. The J gene is TRBJ1-6, the V gene TRBV7-8; 9 nucleotides agree with TRBD1. The CDR3 spans 17 residues. V dropped 3 bases and J dropped 10; count of bases not matched to a gene: 13. Germline loops: CDR1 SGHVS, CDR2 FQNEAQ. The CDR3 here is CASSFLAPRDRVSPLHF. The CDR3 DNA reads as TGTGCCAGCAGCTTTCTTGCGCCCCGGGACAGGGTGTCACCCCTCCACTTT.

There are a few counts of this clonotype. The chain couples TRBV19 to TRBJ2-6; perhaps TRBD2 as D (5 bases). CDR3 size: 15 residues. Germline lookup yields CDR1 LNHDA and CDR2 SQIVND (reference sequence). V was trimmed by 4 bases and J by 4 bases, leaving 11 bases between them. The chain's CDR3 is CASSTRARGANVLTF. The CDR3 region has the DNA TGTGCCAGTAGTACGCGGGCGCGGGGGGCCAACGTCCTGACTTTC.

The sample holds a few counts of this clonotype. This chain links TRBV28 with TRBJ2-2; D might be TRBD1 (5 bases). Germline lookup yields CDR1 MDHEN and CDR2 SYDVKM. The germline V and J ends were trimmed by 5 bases and 2 bases, with 9 bases remaining between them. CDR3 length: 14 amino acids. CDR3 loop: CASSPRTNTGELFF. CDR3 DNA sequence: TGTGCCAGCAGTCCAAGGACAAACACCGGGGAGCTGTTTTTT.

This clonotype has a handful of counts. The genes are TRBV11-2 and TRBJ1-1; tentative D call: TRBD1 (5 bases). The V and J ends lost 4 bases and 1 base respectively, with 13 bases between them. This CDR3 comprises 15 residues. Per the germline V gene, CDR1 is SGHAT and CDR2 is FQNNGV. Here the CDR3 reads CASSWAGTGNTEAFF. The CDR3 nucleotides are TGTGCCAGCAGCTGGGCGGGGACGGGGAACACTGAAGCTTTCTTT. Full variable domain (rest looked up from reference TRBV11-2 and TRBJ1-1): EAGVAQSPRYKIIEKRQSVAFWCNPISGHATLYWYQQILGQGPKLLIQFQNNGVVDDSQLPKDRFSAERLKGVDSTLKIQPAKLEDSAVYLCASSWAGTGNTEAFFGQGTRLTVV.

This clonotype was counted only a few times. A much larger clone sits a single nucleotide away, making a read error possible. The V and J genes are TRBV7-2 and TRBJ1-2, with D unclear. The V gene's germline CDR1 is SGHTA and CDR2 FQGNSA. The CDR3 consists of 14 residues. The CDR3: CASSTRHANYCYTF. DNA of the CDR3: TGTGCCAGCAGCACCCGACACGCTAACTATTGCTACACCTTC.

The chain has TRBV7-2 and TRBJ2-7, with TRBD1 identical over 9 bases. The germline V gene has CDR1 SGHTA and CDR2 FQGNSA. This CDR3 is 16 amino acids long. Losses at the gene ends were 5 bases for V and 3 bases for J; bases not matched to a gene: 11. For the CDR3, the DNA is TGTGCCAGCAGCCCGAGGGGGTGGGACAGGGACTACGAGCAGTACTTC. Translated: CASSPRGWDRDYEQYF.